This TCR beta chain was captured in a study of naive CD8 T cells in extremely preterm neonates. Whole-study findings and limits: Compared with older groups, preterm CDR3s were shorter, with fewer N additions and less trimming.

Profiled with immunoSEQ multiplex PCR; TCRdb holds only in-frame clones, not every one. In the table there are around 1,000 clones, roughly 97% of which are singletons. Notes on this clone: Its antigen is unidentified.

The CDR3 has 11 residues. CDR1 is SGHRS, CDR2 YFSETQ, per germline. The V and J ends lost 7 bases and 7 bases, in that order; junction bases with no gene match: 1. Samples were taken at extremely preterm deliveries at about 23-27 weeks of gestation. The sequenced material came from naive CD8+ T cells from cord blood. The source of this sequence is a girl who was born preterm. This chain uses TRBV5-1 with TRBJ1-2, with 10 bases matching TRBD1. The CDR3 DNA is TGCGCCAGCCGGGACAGGGGTGGCTACACCTTC. Protein product: CASRDRGGYTF.